Presented here are 6 T cell receptor beta chains from one specimen sequenced in a study of shared clonotypes between healthy human individuals (dated by TCRdb to about 2020). Library preparation employed the immunoSEQ multiplex PCR assay. The table comes from immuneACCESS by way of TCRdb, which keeps in-frame sequences with V and J called. Part of the clones is missing from these tables; in studies checked, under half for an unresolved V gene and the rest for unknown reasons. This sample is represented by 2 million to 2.5 million clones; just over 90% of them were singletons. 0.3% to 0.4% of the sample lies in the top ten. What was sequenced was naive CD4+ T cells from PBMCs. Explained via the paper, the cell subset or site label denotes: CD45RA+ positively selected. These receptor sequences come from a man younger than 35 in good health. Some clones in this sample may be carry-over from other donors' samples.

This rearrangement joins TRBV2 to TRBJ2-3; possible D gene TRBD2, 6 bases. V was trimmed by 3 bases and J by 8 bases, leaving 18 bases between them. This CDR3 is 15 amino acids long. CDR1 SNHLY and CDR2 FYNNEI come from the germline V gene. The CDR3 spells CASSETGWGTATQYF. The CDR3 region has the DNA TGTGCCAGCAGTGAGACGGGGTGGGGGACTGCTACGCAGTATTTT.

The chain combines TRBV28 with TRBJ1-1, with D unclear. CDR3 size: 13 residues. V was trimmed by 5 bases and J by 9 bases, leaving 16 bases between them. In germline, CDR1 is MDHEN, CDR2 SYDVKM. Written as DNA, the CDR3 is TGTGCCAGCAGTCCCCCCTCCGGGTCTAAAGCTTTCTTT. It encodes CASSPPSGSKAFF.

The chain combines TRBV9 with TRBJ1-2; D ambiguous. CDR3 size: 12 residues. Germline CDR1 and CDR2: SGDLS and YYNGEE. V shed 3 bases and J shed 4 bases, with 7 bases lying between them. The CDR3: CASSGLPYGYTF. The CDR3 DNA sequence: TGTGCCAGCAGCGGCCTCCCCTATGGCTACACCTTC.

Note on this clone: Other nucleotide sequences from this sample produce the same CDR3. V usage is TRBV5-1 and J usage is TRBJ2-2; TRBD2 is a possible D gene (6 bases). Trimming cost V 4 bases and J 0 bases, with 7 bases left between them. Per germline, CDR1 SGHRS and CDR2 YFSETQ. There are 14 residues in the CDR3. CDR3 residues: CASSGGTNTGELFF. The DNA of the CDR3 is TGCGCCAGCAGCGGCGGGACGAACACCGGGGAGCTGTTTTTT. Filled out from reference TRBV5-1 and TRBJ2-2, the complete variable domain reads KAGVTQTPRYLIKTRGQQVTLSCSPISGHRSVSWYQQTPGQGLQFLFEYFSETQRNKGNFPGRFSGRQFSNSRSEMNVSTLELGDSALYLCASSGGTNTGELFFGEGSRLTVL.

CDR3 protein: CASRPTGGFSDTQYF. The CDR3 DNA follows: TGTGCCAGCAGACCGACAGGGGGATTCAGCGATACGCAGTATTTT. This sequence joins TRBV5-6 and TRBJ2-3; 9 nucleotides align to TRBD1. The V and J ends lost 5 bases and 6 bases, in that order; junction bases with no gene match: 10. Germline assignment: CDR1 SGHDT and CDR2 YYEEEE. CDR3 length: 15 residues.

V is TRBV7-6 and J is TRBJ2-6, with D perhaps matching TRBD2 (5 bases). There are 18 residues in the CDR3. Trimming took off 5 bases at V and 0 bases at J, with 17 bases between the two ends. Per the germline V gene, CDR1 is SGHVS and CDR2 is FNYEAQ. DNA of the CDR3: TGTGCCAGCAGCACCCCTGCGGGTAGGGTCTCTGGGGCCAACGTCCTGACTTTC. It specifies CASSTPAGRVSGANVLTF. Based on the CDR3 plus reference TRBV7-6 and TRBJ2-6, the full variable domain is GAGVSQSPRYKVTKRGQDVALRCDPISGHVSLYWYRQALGQGPEFLTYFNYEAQQDKSGLPNDRFSAERPEGSISTLTIQRTEQRDSAMYRCASSTPAGRVSGANVLTFGAGSRLTVL.